This T cell receptor beta chain is from a study of cytomegalovirus exposure and HLA in healthy donors. Findings and caveats of the study: Through in vitro validation, three CMV-associated chains were shown to be specific for CMV antigens. A list of 164 TCR beta chains associated with cytomegalovirus was given. The study found most TCR sequences rare, yet found some public TCRs in many donors.

The CDR3 extends over 16 amino acids. V was pared by 5 bases and J by 8 bases, with 12 bases of the junction left unmatched. In germline, CDR1 is SEHNR, CDR2 FQNEAQ (reference sequence). The donors were members of the validation cohort comprising some 130 subjects, separate from the roughly 640-subject first cohort. To note about this clone: Its specificity is not known.

The data were produced by immunoSEQ multiplex PCR, yet TCRdb's version contains in-frame clones alone and is incomplete. This table holds about 50,000 clones, around 93% found once. This chain uses TRBV7-9 with TRBJ1-4; 9 nucleotides align to TRBD1. The source of this sequence is a woman aged 18 to 35 in good health and CMV-seropositive. The source material was PBMCs. The CDR3 DNA is TGTGCCAGCAGCCGACTTGGGACAGGGCGAGGGGAAAAACTGTTTTTT. Protein product: CASSRLGTGRGEKLFF.